The 27 T cell receptor beta chains given below trace back to one sample, sequenced in a study of blood T cell repertoires in COVID-19. Data came from immunoSEQ multiplex PCR; TCRdb stores just in-frame clones and leaves some out. The repertoire includes 160,000 or so clones, 75% to 90% of them detected once, and roughly 15% sits in the top ten. The sequencing sample was made of peripheral blood. Receptors were obtained from a middle-aged woman with acute or convalescent COVID-19.

This clone was picked up one time. CDR3 coding DNA: TGTGCCAGCAGCCAAGAGGCTAGCGGCAACACCGGGGAGCTGTTTTTT. It is translated as CASSQEASGNTGELFF. V usage is TRBV3-1 (or the pseudogene TRBV3-2) and J usage is TRBJ2-2; TRBD2 matches at 7 bases. CDR3 length: 16 amino acids. The germline V gene encodes CDR1 LGHDT and CDR2 YNNKEL (reference sequence). V dropped 0 bases and J dropped 2; count of bases not matched to a gene: 3.

The chain links TRBV15 to TRBJ2-7; possible D gene TRBD2, 6 bases. The CDR3 covers 14 residues. The V end was cut by 0 bases, the J end by 4 bases, with 10 bases between. Germline CDR1 reads LNHNV; CDR2 reads YYDKDF (reference sequence). CDR3 sequence (DNA): TGTGCCACCAGCAGAGAGCGGGAAGGGTACGAGCAGTACTTC. It translates to CATSREREGYEQYF.

The rearrangement joins TRBV13 to TRBJ1-1; weak D call: TRBD1 (5 bases). The V and J ends lost 2 bases and 7 bases respectively, with 14 bases between them. The CDR3 totals 14 residues. CDR1 and CDR2 from the germline V gene are PRHDT and FYEKMQ (reference sequence). DNA of the CDR3: TGTGCCAGCAGCTTATGGGGGGAGGTTGGTGAAGCTTTCTTT. This encodes CASSLWGEVGEAFF. The full variable domain, in which reference TRBV13 and TRBJ1-1 provide the parts outside the CDR3, is AAGVIQSPRHLIKEKRETATLKCYPIPRHDTVYWYQQGPGQDPQFLISFYEKMQSDKGSIPDRFSAQQFSDYHSELNMSSLELGDSALYFCASSLWGEVGEAFFGQGTRLTVV.

The gene calls are TRBV11-1 and TRBJ1-1, with D possibly TRBD1 on 5 matching bases. In germline, CDR1 is SGHAT, CDR2 FQDESV (reference sequence). V lost 1 base to trimming and J lost 4 bases, with 10 bases between them. The CDR3 covers 14 residues. The CDR3 spells CASSLVVRATEAFF. In DNA form, the CDR3 reads TGTGCCAGCAGCTTAGTAGTCAGGGCCACTGAAGCTTTCTTT.

This chain uses TRBV5-1 with TRBJ2-1; TRBD2 matches at 11 bases. CDR1 SGHRS and CDR2 YFSETQ come from the germline V gene. This CDR3 has 14 amino acids. Unmatched junction bases numbered 7, after V lost 7 bases and J lost 7 bases. The DNA for the CDR3 is TGCGCCAGCTCCACTAGCGGGAGTCTGAATGAGCAGTTCTTC. Encoded protein: CASSTSGSLNEQFF.

The chain is built from TRBV28 and TRBJ2-3; 8 bases line up with TRBD2. Trimming removed 6 bases from V and 1 base from J; junction bases left unmatched: 6. This CDR3 spans 15 amino acids. The germline V gene has CDR1 MDHEN and CDR2 SYDVKM. The CDR3 bases are TGTGCCAGCAGGACTAGCGCCAAGGGCACAGATACGCAGTATTTT. Its translation: CASRTSAKGTDTQYF.

The chain couples TRBV2 to TRBJ1-2, with D perhaps matching TRBD1 (6 bases). V was clipped by 7 bases and J by 7 bases, with 16 bases between them. The CDR3 sequence is 13 residues long. Germline CDR1 and CDR2: SNHLY and FYNNEI. CDR3 residues: CASNLSGGGGYTF. In DNA, the CDR3 is TGTGCCAGCAACTTATCGGGGGGCGGTGGCTACACCTTC.

The chain is built from TRBV2 and TRBJ2-1, with 14 bases lining up with TRBD2. The CDR3 contains 18 residues. Per the germline V gene, CDR1 is SNHLY and CDR2 is FYNNEI. V was clipped by 6 bases and J by 8 bases; unmatched bases: 15. CDR3 protein: CASRAGTSGSVGADEQFF. In DNA form, the CDR3 reads TGTGCCAGCAGAGCCGGGACTAGCGGGAGTGTAGGAGCGGATGAGCAGTTCTTC.

The chain combines TRBV4-2 with TRBJ2-6; D is perhaps TRBD1 (6 bases). In germline, CDR1 is LGHNA, CDR2 YNFKEQ. This CDR3 has 16 amino acids. V shed 3 bases and J shed 1 base, with 10 bases lying between them. The DNA of the CDR3 is TGTGCCAGCAGCCACGGGGACATTTCTGGGGCCAACGTCCTGACTTTC. It encodes CASSHGDISGANVLTF.

This sequence joins TRBV19 and TRBJ2-1, with TRBD2 matching 9 bases. The CDR3 loop spans 15 amino acids. Germline trimming cut 7 bases from V and 4 bases from J; bases unmatched to any gene: 8. Looked up from germline, CDR1 is LNHDA and CDR2 is SQIVND (reference sequence). For the CDR3, the DNA is TGTGCCAGTAATAAACCGGGACTAGCTTACAATGAGCAGTTCTTC. This gives the protein CASNKPGLAYNEQFF.

The chain couples TRBV6-6 to TRBJ2-5, with 7 bases lining up with TRBD2. The germline gives CDR1 MNHNY, CDR2 SVGAGI (reference sequence). CDR3 length equals 15 residues. The V gene end was trimmed by 7 bases and the J gene end by 5 bases; junction bases not matched to a gene: 13. DNA for the CDR3: TGTGCCAGCACCCCGTTAGGCGGGAGCCTGGAGACCCAGTACTTC. This translates into CASTPLGGSLETQYF.

This rearrangement joins TRBV4-2 to TRBJ2-7; TRBD1 might be the D (6 bases). Trimming shortened V by 0 bases and J by 1 base, and 10 bases separated the two germline ends. Germline lookup yields CDR1 LGHNA and CDR2 YNFKEQ. The CDR3 totals 15 residues. CDR3 sequence: CASSQDNRASYEQYF. The CDR3 region has the DNA TGTGCCAGCAGCCAAGATAACAGGGCGTCCTACGAGCAGTACTTC.

This clone has just one count. V and J are TRBV12-3 or TRBV12-4 and TRBJ2-2; no clear D gene. The CDR3 covers 13 residues. V shed 7 bases and J shed 2 bases, with 8 bases lying between them. The CDR3 bases are TGTGCCAGCATAATGGGCAACACCGGGGAGCTGTTTTTT. It yields the protein CASIMGNTGELFF.

The chain combines TRBV5-6 with TRBJ2-2, with 7 bases aligning to TRBD1. The germline V gene has CDR1 SGHDT and CDR2 YYEEEE. J lost 0 bases, V lost 4 bases, and 6 bases had no gene match. The length of the CDR3 is 16 residues. For the CDR3, the DNA is TGTGCCAGCAGCCAAAGGGACAGATCGAACACCGGGGAGCTGTTTTTT. Protein sequence: CASSQRDRSNTGELFF.

This clone was seen just once. The rearrangement uses TRBV13 and TRBJ2-7, with TRBD2 identical over 16 bases. Germline V gene lookup returns CDR1 PRHDT and CDR2 FYEKMQ (reference sequence). The J segment lost 5 bases and the V segment lost 3 bases, leaving 4 bases of the junction unmatched. The CDR3 sequence is 16 residues long. CDR3 amino acids: CASSLGTSGGANEQYF. The CDR3 nucleotides are TGTGCCAGCAGCTTGGGGACTAGCGGGGGGGCGAACGAGCAGTACTTC.

This clone was found once. The V and J genes are TRBV30 and TRBJ2-7; D may be TRBD1 (6 bases). Trimming took 1 base from V and 5 from J, leaving 12 bases between them. CDR1 is GTSNPN and CDR2 is SVGIG in the germline V gene (reference sequence). The CDR3 has 13 amino acids. The CDR3 DNA is TGTGCCTGGAGTGAACAGGGCCCGAACGAGCAGTACTTC. Encoded protein: CAWSEQGPNEQYF.

This clone turned up a few times. This chain connects TRBV30 to TRBJ2-7; D is possibly TRBD2 (5 bases). Per the germline V gene, CDR1 is GTSNPN and CDR2 is SVGIG (reference sequence). This CDR3 has 14 residues. The germline V and J ends were trimmed by 7 bases and 4 bases, with 20 bases remaining between them. CDR3 sequence: CAYQAGPGSYEQYF. CDR3 nucleotides: TGTGCCTACCAAGCCGGACCGGGATCGTACGAGCAGTACTTC. Full variable domain (missing parts from reference TRBV30 and TRBJ2-7): SQTIHQWPATLVQPVGSPLSLECTVEGTSNPNLYWYRQAAGRGLQLLFYSVGIGQISSEVPQNLSASRPQDRQFILSSKKLLLSDSGFYLCAYQAGPGSYEQYFGPGTRLTVT.

The genes are TRBV10-3 and TRBJ2-4; 10 bases match TRBD1. CDR3 length: 15 amino acids. V was pared by 9 bases and J by 2 bases, with 7 bases of the junction left unmatched. Germline V CDR1 and CDR2: ENHRY, SYGVKD. The CDR3 coding sequence is TGTGCCATTTCGACAGGGGGCAAGTCCAAAAACATTCAGTACTTC. Translation gives CAISTGGKSKNIQYF.

The V gene is TRBV11-2, the J gene TRBJ1-2; 7 bases align to TRBD1. The CDR3 is 14 residues long. Germline V gene lookup returns CDR1 SGHAT and CDR2 FQNNGV. J was trimmed by 0 bases and V by 5 bases; bases with no gene match: 3. The CDR3 nucleotides are TGTGCCAGCAGCCTGGGGACAGCTAACTATGGCTACACCTTC. Translation: CASSLGTANYGYTF.

This clone was detected only a few times. The rearrangement uses TRBV15 and TRBJ1-5, with D maybe TRBD1 (6 bases). V was clipped by 4 bases and J by 1 base, with 8 bases between them. The CDR3 has 14 amino acids. Germline loops: CDR1 LNHNV, CDR2 YYDKDF (reference sequence). CDR3 sequence: CATSTGQSNQPQHF. Written as DNA, the CDR3 is TGTGCCACCAGCACCGGACAGAGCAATCAGCCCCAGCATTTT.

The genes are TRBV30 and TRBJ1-1; TRBD1 is a possible D gene (5 bases). This CDR3 is built from 12 residues. The V end was cut by 3 bases, the J end by 1 base, with 6 bases between. The germline V gene encodes CDR1 GTSNPN and CDR2 SVGIG (reference sequence). The CDR3 nucleotides are TGTGCCTGGAGCCAGGGGAACACTGAAGCTTTCTTT. Its protein is CAWSQGNTEAFF.

The CDR3 DNA reads as TGCGCCAGCAGCTTGTGGCAACGACAGATAAATCTGAACACTGAAGCTTTCTTT. This translates into CASSLWQRQINLNTEAFF. The chain carries TRBV5-1 and TRBJ1-1, with D maybe TRBD1 (5 bases). The V and J ends lost 1 base and 0 bases respectively, with 19 bases between them. The length of the CDR3 is 18 residues. The germline CDR1 and CDR2 sequences are SGHRS and YFSETQ.

The V and J genes are TRBV5-1 and TRBJ1-4; no firm D call. The germline V and J ends were trimmed by 2 bases and 4 bases, with 9 bases remaining between them. Germline V lookup: CDR1 SGHRS, CDR2 YFSETQ. This CDR3 comprises 14 residues. The chain's CDR3 is CASSFSQNNEKLFF. DNA for the CDR3: TGCGCCAGCAGCTTCTCACAGAATAATGAAAAACTGTTTTTT.

V is TRBV10-3 and J is TRBJ2-7; 12 nucleotides match TRBD2. This CDR3 comprises 15 residues. V lost 2 bases, J lost 5 bases, and 4 bases stayed unmatched. CDR1 is ENHRY and CDR2 is SYGVKD in the germline V gene. In DNA, the CDR3 is TGTGCCATCAGTGAGACTAGCGGGAGGTACGACGAGCAGTACTTC. Protein product: CAISETSGRYDEQYF.

This clone has only one observation. The chain carries TRBV18 and TRBJ2-1; tentatively, D is TRBD2 (6 bases). V shed 4 bases and J shed 4 bases, with 14 bases lying between them. The CDR3 extends over 15 amino acids. Per germline, CDR1 KGHSH and CDR2 LQKENI. CDR3 loop: CASSRGTDLYNEQFF. Written as DNA, the CDR3 is TGTGCCAGCTCACGCGGGACGGATTTATACAATGAGCAGTTCTTC.

The chain combines TRBV25-1 with TRBJ2-7; tentative D call: TRBD1 (5 bases). Trimming took 3 bases from V and 2 from J, leaving 11 bases between them. This CDR3 is built from 14 residues. Looked up from germline, CDR1 is MGHDK and CDR2 is SYGVNS. In DNA, the CDR3 is TGTGCCAGCAGTGATAAAACAGGTCCCTACGAGCAGTACTTC. Translation: CASSDKTGPYEQYF.

The gene calls are TRBV2 and TRBJ1-3, with 7 bases identical to TRBD1. This CDR3 is 17 amino acids long. The V and J ends lost 2 bases and 0 bases, in that order; junction bases with no gene match: 7. Looked up from germline, CDR1 is SNHLY and CDR2 is FYNNEI. In DNA form, the CDR3 reads TGTGCCAGCAGTGAAATTCGGGACAGTTACTCTGGAAACACCATATATTTT. This gives the protein CASSEIRDSYSGNTIYF.